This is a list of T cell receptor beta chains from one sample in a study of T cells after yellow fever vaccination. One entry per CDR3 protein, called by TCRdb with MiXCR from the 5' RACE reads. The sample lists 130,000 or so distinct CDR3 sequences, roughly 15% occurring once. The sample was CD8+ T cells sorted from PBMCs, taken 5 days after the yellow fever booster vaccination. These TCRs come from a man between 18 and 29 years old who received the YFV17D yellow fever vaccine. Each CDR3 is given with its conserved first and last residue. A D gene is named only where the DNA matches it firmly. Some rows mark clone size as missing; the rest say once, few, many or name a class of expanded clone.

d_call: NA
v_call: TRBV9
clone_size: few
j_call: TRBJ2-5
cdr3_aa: CASSHVKGPESIGTQYF
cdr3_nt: TGTGCCAGCAGCCATGTGAAGGGACCGGAGTCCATAGGGACCCAGTACTTC

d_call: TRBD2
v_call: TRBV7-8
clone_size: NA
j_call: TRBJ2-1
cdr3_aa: CASSPPSGGVYNEQFF
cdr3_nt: TGTGCCAGCAGCCCGCCTAGCGGTGGGGTATACAATGAGCAGTTCTTC

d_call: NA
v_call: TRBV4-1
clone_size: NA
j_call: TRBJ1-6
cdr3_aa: CASSQEPGDPWSPLHF
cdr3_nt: TGCGCCAGCAGCCAAGAACCGGGGGACCCATGGTCACCCCTCCACTTT

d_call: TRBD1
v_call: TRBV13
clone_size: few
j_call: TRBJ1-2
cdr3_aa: CASTGQGFYYGYTF
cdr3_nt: TGTGCCAGCACGGGACAGGGATTCTACTATGGCTACACCTTC

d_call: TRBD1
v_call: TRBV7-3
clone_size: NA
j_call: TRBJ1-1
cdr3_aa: CASSPDHRGSRQAFF
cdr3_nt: TGTGCCAGCAGCCCAGACCACAGGGGGTCGAGGCAAGCTTTCTTT

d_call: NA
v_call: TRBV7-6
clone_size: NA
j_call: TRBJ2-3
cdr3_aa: CASSLEGGTGTDTQYF
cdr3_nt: TGTGCCAGCAGCTTAGAGGGTGGGACCGGCACAGATACGCAGTATTTT

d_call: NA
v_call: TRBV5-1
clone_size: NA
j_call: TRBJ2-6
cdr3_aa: CATSLGETPGANVLTF
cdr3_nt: TGCGCCACCTCCTTAGGGGAAACTCCTGGGGCCAACGTCCTGACTTTC

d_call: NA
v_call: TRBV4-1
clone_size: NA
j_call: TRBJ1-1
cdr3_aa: CASSQAMTGRVEAFF
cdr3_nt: TGCGCCAGCAGCCAAGCCATGACGGGGCGAGTCGAAGCTTTCTTT

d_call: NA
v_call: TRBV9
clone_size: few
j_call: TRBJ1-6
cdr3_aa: CASSVGIGDYNSPLHF
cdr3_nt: TGTGCCAGCAGCGTAGGGATAGGAGATTATAATTCACCCCTCCACTTT

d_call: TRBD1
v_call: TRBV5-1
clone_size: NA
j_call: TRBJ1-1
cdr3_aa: CASSLTGGGTEAFF
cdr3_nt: TGCGCCAGCAGCCTTACAGGGGGTGGGACTGAAGCTTTCTTT

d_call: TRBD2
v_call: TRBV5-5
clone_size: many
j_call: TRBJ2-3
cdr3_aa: CASSLSGGADTQYF
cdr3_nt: TGTGCCAGCAGCCTTAGCGGGGGGGCAGATACGCAGTATTTT

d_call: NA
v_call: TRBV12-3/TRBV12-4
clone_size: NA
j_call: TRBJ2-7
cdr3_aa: CASSREGGRSYEQYF
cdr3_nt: TGTGCCAGCAGCCGCGAGGGGGGGCGATCCTACGAGCAGTACTTC

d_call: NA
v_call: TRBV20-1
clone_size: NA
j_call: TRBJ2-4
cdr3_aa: CSARDPAGGNIQYF
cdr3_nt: TGCAGTGCTAGAGATCCCGCAGGCGGGAACATTCAGTACTTC

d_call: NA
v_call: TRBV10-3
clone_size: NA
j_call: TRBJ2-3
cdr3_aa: CAISESLDTQYF
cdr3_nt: TGTGCCATCAGTGAGTCCCTAGATACGCAGTATTTT

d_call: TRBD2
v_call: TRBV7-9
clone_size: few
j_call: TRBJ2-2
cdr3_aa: CASSLPLAGGRTGELFF
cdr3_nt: TGTGCCAGCAGCCTCCCCTTAGCGGGGGGGCGTACCGGGGAGCTGTTTTTT

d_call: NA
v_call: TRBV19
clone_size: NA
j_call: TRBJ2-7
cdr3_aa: CASSPDVRGTYEQYF
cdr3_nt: TGTGCCAGTAGTCCAGACGTCAGGGGTACCTACGAGCAGTACTTC

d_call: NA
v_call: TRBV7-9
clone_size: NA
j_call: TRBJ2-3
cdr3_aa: CASSFYTDTQYF
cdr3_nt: TGTGCCAGCAGCTTTTACACAGATACGCAGTATTTT

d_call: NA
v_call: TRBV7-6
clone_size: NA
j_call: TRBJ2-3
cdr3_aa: CASSLVDGDSTDTQYF
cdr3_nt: TGTGCCAGCAGCTTAGTTGACGGGGACAGCACAGATACGCAGTATTTT

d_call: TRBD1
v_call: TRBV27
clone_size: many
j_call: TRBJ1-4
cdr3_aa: CASSTGATNEKLFF
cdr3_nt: TGTGCCAGCAGTACAGGGGCAACTAATGAAAAACTGTTTTTT

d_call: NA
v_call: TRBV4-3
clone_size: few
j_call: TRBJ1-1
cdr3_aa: CASSQDRGGRDPAFF
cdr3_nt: TGCGCCAGCAGCCAAGATCGGGGGGGCCGAGACCCAGCTTTCTTT

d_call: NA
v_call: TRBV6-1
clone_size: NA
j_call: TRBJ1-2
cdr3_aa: CASTTERGYTF
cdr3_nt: TGTGCCAGCACTACCGAGCGCGGCTACACCTTC

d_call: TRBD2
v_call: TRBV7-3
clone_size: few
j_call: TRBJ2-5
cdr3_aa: CASSRSGGDQETQYF
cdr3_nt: TGTGCCAGCAGCCGTAGCGGGGGAGACCAAGAGACCCAGTACTTC

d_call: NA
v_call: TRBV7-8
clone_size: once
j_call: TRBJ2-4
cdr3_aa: CASSSAKNIQYF
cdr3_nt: TGTGCCAGCAGCTCCGCCAAAAACATTCAGTACTTC

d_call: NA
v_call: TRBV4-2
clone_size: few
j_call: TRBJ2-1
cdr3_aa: CASSQVTGTYNEQFF
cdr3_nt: TGTGCCAGCAGCCAAGTTACAGGGACGTACAATGAGCAGTTCTTC

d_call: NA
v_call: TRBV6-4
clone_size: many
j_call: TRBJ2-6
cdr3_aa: CASSDVGGSGANVLTF
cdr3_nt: TGTGCCAGCAGTGACGTGGGGGGATCTGGGGCCAACGTCCTGACTTTC

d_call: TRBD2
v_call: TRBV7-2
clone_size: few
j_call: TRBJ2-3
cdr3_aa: CASSLTSGGSDTQYF
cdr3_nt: TGTGCCAGCAGCTTGACTAGCGGGGGTTCAGATACGCAGTATTTT

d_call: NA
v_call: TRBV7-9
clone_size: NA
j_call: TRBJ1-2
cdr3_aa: CASRPPGNYGYTF
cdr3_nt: TGTGCCAGCAGACCGCCCGGTAACTATGGCTACACCTTC

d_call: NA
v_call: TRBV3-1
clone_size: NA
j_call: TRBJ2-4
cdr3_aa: CASSPTGYIQYF
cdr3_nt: TGTGCCAGCAGCCCTACCGGATACATTCAGTACTTC

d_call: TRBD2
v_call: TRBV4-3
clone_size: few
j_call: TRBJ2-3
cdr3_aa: CASSPSGGDTDTQYF
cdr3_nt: TGCGCCAGCAGTCCTAGCGGGGGAGACACAGATACGCAGTATTTT

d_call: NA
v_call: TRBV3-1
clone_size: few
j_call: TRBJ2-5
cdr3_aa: CASHDGLRGQETQYF
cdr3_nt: TGTGCCAGCCATGACGGGTTAAGGGGCCAAGAGACCCAGTACTTC

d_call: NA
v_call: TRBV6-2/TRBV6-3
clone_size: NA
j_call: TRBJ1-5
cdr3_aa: CASSYSVVDQPQHF
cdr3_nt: TGTGCCAGCAGTTACTCCGTAGTGGATCAGCCCCAGCATTTT

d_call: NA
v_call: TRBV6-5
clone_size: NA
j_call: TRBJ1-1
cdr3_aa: CASSYSVRGNTEAFF
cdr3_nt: NA

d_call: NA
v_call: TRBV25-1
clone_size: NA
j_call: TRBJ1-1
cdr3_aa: CASGGGWDTEAFF
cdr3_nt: TGTGCCAGCGGAGGGGGGTGGGACACTGAAGCTTTCTTT

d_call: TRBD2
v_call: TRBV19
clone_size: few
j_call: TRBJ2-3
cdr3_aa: CASSPLPGLAGSTDTQYF
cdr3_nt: TGTGCCAGTAGTCCCTTGCCGGGACTAGCGGGGTCCACAGATACGCAGTATTTT

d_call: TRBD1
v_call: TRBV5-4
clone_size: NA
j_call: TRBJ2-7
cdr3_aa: CASSGGTGRSYEQYF
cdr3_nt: TGTGCCAGCAGCGGGGGGACAGGTCGTTCCTACGAGCAGTACTTC

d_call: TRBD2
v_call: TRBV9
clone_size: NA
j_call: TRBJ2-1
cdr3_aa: CASSVVSGGSRGEQFF
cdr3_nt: TGTGCCAGCAGCGTAGTTAGCGGGGGCTCCCGGGGTGAGCAGTTCTTC

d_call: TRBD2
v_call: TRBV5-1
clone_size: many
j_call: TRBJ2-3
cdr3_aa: CASSFFSSGGQRDTQYF
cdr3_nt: TGCGCCAGCAGCTTTTTTAGTAGCGGGGGGCAAAGAGATACGCAGTATTTT

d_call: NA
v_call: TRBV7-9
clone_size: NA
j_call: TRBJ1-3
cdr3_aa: CASSLNLRGIGNTIYF
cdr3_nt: TGTGCCAGCAGCTTGAACCTGAGGGGGATAGGAAACACCATATATTTT

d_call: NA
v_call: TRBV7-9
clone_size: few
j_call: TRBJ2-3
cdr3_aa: CASSRVGGLSTDTQYF
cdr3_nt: TGTGCCAGCAGCAGAGTGGGGGGGCTGAGCACAGATACGCAGTATTTT

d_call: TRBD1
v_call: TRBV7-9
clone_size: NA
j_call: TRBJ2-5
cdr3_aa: CASSLGRGQRRQETQYF
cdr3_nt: TGTGCCAGCAGCTTAGGAAGGGGGCAAAGAAGGCAAGAGACCCAGTACTTC

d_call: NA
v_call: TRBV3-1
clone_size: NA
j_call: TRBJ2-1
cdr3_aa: CASSQGRTFYNEQFF
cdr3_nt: TGTGCCAGCAGCCAAGGGCGGACTTTCTACAATGAGCAGTTCTTC

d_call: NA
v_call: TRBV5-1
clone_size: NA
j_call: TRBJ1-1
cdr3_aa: CASSLVSVEENTEAFF
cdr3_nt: TGCGCCAGCAGCTTGGTATCAGTCGAAGAGAACACTGAAGCTTTCTTT

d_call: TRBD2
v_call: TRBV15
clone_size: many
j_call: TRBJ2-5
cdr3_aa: CATSGGGVETQYF
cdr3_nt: TGTGCCACCAGCGGCGGGGGAGTGGAGACCCAGTACTTC

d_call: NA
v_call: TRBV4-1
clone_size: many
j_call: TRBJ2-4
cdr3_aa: CASSQVRGRPWGIQYF
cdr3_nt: TGCGCCAGCAGCCAAGTGCGGGGCCGGCCATGGGGCATTCAGTACTTC

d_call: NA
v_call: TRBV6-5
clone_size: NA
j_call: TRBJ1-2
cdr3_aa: CASSFSNGDRYTF
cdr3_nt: TGTGCCAGCAGTTTCTCAAACGGAGACCGCTACACCTTC

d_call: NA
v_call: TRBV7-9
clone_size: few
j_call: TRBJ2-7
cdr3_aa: CASSLGGSPYEQYF
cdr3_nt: TGTGCCAGCAGCTTAGGGGGCAGCCCCTACGAGCAGTACTTC

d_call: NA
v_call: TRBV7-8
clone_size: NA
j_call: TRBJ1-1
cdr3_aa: CASSPNLEAFF
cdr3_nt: TGTGCCAGCAGCCCCAATCTTGAAGCTTTCTTT

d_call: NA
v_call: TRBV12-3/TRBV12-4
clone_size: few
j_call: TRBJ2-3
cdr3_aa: CASSLAGLSDTQYF
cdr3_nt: TGTGCCAGCAGTTTAGCGGGTCTTTCAGATACGCAGTATTTT

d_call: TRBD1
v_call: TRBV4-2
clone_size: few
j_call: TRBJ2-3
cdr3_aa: CASSLPPGQGTDTQYF
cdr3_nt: TGTGCCAGCAGCCTCCCACCGGGACAGGGCACAGATACGCAGTATTTT